This T cell receptor (beta chain) was captured by sequencing in a study of control samples from healthy donors and cancer patients. V trimming: 1 base; J trimming: 7 bases; junction bases outside the gene matches: 11. CDR1 is LGHDT, CDR2 YNNKEL, per germline (reference sequence). CDR3 length: 17 residues. The protocol was immunoSEQ multiplex PCR, while the TCRdb copy is restricted to in-frame clones and leaves out a portion. Of 25,000 to 30,000 clones listed, more than 75% are singletons. This clonotype was obtained from a woman aged 40 to 50 with lung cancer. Sequencing was done on a sample of PBMCs. This chain links TRBV3-1 (or the pseudogene TRBV3-2) with TRBJ2-1, with 9 bases identical to TRBD2. In nucleotides, the CDR3 is TGTGCCAGCAGCCAAGTAGGCGGGGGGGCCCTAGAGAATGAGCAGTTCTTC. It encodes CASSQVGGGALENEQFF.